This TCR beta chain is from a study of OX40 agonist ivuxolimab in advanced cancers. Whole-study findings and limits: Expanded clones were, on average, more numerous in CD8+ T cells than in CD4+.

The length of the CDR3 is 15 residues. CDR1 MDHEN and CDR2 SYDVKM come from the germline V gene. V lost 7 bases and J 3 bases, leaving 16 bases between the germline ends. By share, this clone ranks as hyperexpanded (1% or more). Its antigen is undetermined. People who had autoimmune disease history or systemic immunosuppression were excluded. Using immunoSEQ multiplex PCR, the repertoire was profiled, and TCRdb retains in-frame clones only, with some absent. The data show about 22,000 clones, 80% to 90% seen once. This sequence joins TRBV28 and TRBJ1-5; the D gene is possibly TRBD1 (5 bases). The sample here was CD4+ or CD8+ T cells sorted from blood, taken in a trial of the OX40 agonist ivuxolimab. The receptor's source is an adult with an advanced solid tumor such as melanoma, head and neck, liver or kidney cancer. The CDR3 spells CASNPAEGFNQPQHF. Here the CDR3 DNA reads TGTGCCAGCAACCCAGCGGAGGGGTTCAATCAGCCCCAGCATTTT.